The present T cell receptor beta chain was sequenced within a study of blood T cell repertoires in COVID-19. Across the study: Collection of acute and convalescent COVID-19 samples took place in the United States, Italy and Spain. In each case, the material was cDNA or gDNA derived from T cells, B-cell-depleted T cells, or PBMCs.

Study processing details: Estimates of nucleated cell counts were drawn from the amplification of reference gene primers. Clones were read by immunoSEQ multiplex PCR, and TCRdb kept only the in-frame ones, dropping some. The V and J calls and clone size were taken over from that table, and D and trimming were inferred from the DNA. The sample includes roughly 260,000 clones, about 85% seen only once; the top ten take around 2.2%. The CDR3 consists of 13 residues. Between the trimmed V and J ends, which lost 3 bases and 1 base, there was a span of 6 bases. Germline V gives CDR1 MDHEN, CDR2 SYDVKM. This clonotype was obtained from a woman between 45 and 65 years old who had recovered from COVID-19. The source material was peripheral blood. This chain joins TRBV28 and TRBJ1-1; D is unclear. CDR3 in amino acids: CASSFPGNTEAFF. The DNA of the CDR3 is TGTGCCAGCAGTTTCCCAGGGAACACTGAAGCTTTCTTT. The whole variable domain, remainder taken from reference TRBV28 and TRBJ1-1, is DVKVTQSSRYLVKRTGEKVFLECVQDMDHENMFWYRQDPGLGLRLIYFSYDVKMKEKGDIPEGYSVSREKKERFSLILESASTNQTSMYLCASSFPGNTEAFFGQGTRLTVV.